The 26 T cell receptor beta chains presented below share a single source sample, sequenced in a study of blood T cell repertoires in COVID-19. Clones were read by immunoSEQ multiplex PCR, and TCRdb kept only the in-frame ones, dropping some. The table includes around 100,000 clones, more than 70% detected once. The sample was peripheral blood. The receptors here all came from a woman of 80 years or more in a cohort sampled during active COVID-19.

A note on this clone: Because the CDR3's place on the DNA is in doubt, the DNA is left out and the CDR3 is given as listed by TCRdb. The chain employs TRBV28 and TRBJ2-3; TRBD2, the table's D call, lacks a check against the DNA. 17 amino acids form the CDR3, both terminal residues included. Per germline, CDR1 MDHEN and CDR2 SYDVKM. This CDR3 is CASSSSFRLADTDTQYF.

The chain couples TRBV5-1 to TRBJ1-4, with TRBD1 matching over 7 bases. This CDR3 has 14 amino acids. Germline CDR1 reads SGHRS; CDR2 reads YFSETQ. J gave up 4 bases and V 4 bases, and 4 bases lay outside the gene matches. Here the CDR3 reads CASSLGTVNEKLFF. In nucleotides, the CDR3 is TGCGCCAGCAGCCTAGGGACAGTTAATGAAAAACTGTTTTTT.

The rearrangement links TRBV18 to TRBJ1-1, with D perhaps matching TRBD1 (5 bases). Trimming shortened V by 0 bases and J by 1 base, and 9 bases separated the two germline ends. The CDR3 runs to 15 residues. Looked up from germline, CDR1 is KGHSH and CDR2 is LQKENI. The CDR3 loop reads CASSPPGGRNTEAFF. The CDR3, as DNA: TGTGCCAGCTCACCACCGGGGGGGAGGAACACTGAAGCTTTCTTT.

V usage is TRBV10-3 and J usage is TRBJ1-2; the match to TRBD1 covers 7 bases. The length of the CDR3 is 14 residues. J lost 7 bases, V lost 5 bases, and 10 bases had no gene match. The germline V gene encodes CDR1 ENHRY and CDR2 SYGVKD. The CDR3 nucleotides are TGTGCCATCAGTACCGGAGGGGGCTTGATTGGCTACACCTTC. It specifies CAISTGGGLIGYTF.

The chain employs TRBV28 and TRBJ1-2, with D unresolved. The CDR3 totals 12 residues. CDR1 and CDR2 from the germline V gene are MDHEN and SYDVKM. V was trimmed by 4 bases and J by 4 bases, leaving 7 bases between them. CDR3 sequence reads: CASSSQSYGYTF. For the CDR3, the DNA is TGTGCCAGCAGTTCCCAATCCTATGGCTACACCTTC.

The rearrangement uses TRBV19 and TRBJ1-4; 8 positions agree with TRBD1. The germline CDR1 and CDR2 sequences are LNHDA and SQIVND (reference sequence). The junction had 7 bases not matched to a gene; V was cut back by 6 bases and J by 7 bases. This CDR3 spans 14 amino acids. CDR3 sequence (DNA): TGTGCCAGTAGGACAGGGGCAGTCGTTGAAAAACTGTTTTTT. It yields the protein CASRTGAVVEKLFF. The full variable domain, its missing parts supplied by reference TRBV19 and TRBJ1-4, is DGGITQSPKYLFRKEGQNVTLSCEQNLNHDAMYWYRQDPGQGLRLIYYSQIVNDFQKGDIAEGYSVSREKKESFPLTVTSAQKNPTAFYLCASRTGAVVEKLFFGSGTQLSVL.

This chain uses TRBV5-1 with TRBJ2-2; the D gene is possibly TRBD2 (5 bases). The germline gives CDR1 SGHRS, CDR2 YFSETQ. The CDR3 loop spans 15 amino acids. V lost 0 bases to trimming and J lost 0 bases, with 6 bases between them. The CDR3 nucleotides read TGCGCCAGCAGCTTGGGGACTCCGAACACCGGGGAGCTGTTTTTT. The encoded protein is CASSLGTPNTGELFF. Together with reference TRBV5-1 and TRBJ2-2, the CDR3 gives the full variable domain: KAGVTQTPRYLIKTRGQQVTLSCSPISGHRSVSWYQQTPGQGLQFLFEYFSETQRNKGNFPGRFSGRQFSNSRSEMNVSTLELGDSALYLCASSLGTPNTGELFFGEGSRLTVL.

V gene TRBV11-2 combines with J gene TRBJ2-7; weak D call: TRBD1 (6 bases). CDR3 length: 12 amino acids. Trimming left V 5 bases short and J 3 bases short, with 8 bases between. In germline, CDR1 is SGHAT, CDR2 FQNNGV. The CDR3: CASSRQVYEQYF. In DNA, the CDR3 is TGTGCCAGCAGCCGACAGGTCTACGAGCAGTACTTC.

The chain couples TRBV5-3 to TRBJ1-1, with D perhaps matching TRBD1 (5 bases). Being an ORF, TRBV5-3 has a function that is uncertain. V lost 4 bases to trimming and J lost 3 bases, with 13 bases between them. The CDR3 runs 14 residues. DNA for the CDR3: TGTGCCAGAAGCGGCCTTGGGGCGGACACTGAAGCTTTCTTT. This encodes CARSGLGADTEAFF.

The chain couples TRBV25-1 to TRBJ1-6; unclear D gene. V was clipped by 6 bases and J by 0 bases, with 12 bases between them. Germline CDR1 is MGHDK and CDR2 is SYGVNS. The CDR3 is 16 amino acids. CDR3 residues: CASSSRSSSYNSPLHF. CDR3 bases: TGTGCCAGCAGCTCCAGGTCCAGCTCCTATAATTCACCCCTCCACTTT.

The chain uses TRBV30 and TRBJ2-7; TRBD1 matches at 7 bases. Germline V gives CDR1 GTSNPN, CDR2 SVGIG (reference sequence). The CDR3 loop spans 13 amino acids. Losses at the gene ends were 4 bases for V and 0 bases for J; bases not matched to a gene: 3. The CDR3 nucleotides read TGTGCCTGGAACAGGGGTAGCTCCTACGAGCAGTACTTC. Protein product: CAWNRGSSYEQYF.

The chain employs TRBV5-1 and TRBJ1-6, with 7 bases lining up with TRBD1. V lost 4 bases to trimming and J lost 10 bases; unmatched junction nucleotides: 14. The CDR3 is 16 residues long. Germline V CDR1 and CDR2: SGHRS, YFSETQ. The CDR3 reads CASSPQTGNLGSPLHF. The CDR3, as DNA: TGCGCCAGCAGCCCCCAGACAGGGAATCTGGGGTCACCCCTCCACTTT.

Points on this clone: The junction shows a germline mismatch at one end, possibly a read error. The DNA for the CDR3 is TGTGCCAGCAGCTTAGCGGGGACAGGGTTGGCCTTC. It specifies CASSLAGTGLAF. The chain links TRBV7-6 to TRBJ1-2; 9 bases map to TRBD1. The CDR3 contains 12 residues. Germline CDR1 SGHVS, CDR2 FNYEAQ.

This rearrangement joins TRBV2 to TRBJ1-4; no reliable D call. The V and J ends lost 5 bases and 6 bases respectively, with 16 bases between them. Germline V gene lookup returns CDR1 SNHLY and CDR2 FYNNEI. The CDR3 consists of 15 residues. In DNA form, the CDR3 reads TGTGCCAGCAGTTGGCAGGCCGGAGGGTATGAAAAACTGTTTTTT. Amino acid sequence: CASSWQAGGYEKLFF.

DNA for the CDR3: TGTGCCAGCAGTTTACCCGGGACTAGCAGTTCCTACGAGCAGTACTTC. Protein sequence: CASSLPGTSSSYEQYF. The chain carries TRBV6-6 and TRBJ2-7, with 9 positions matching TRBD2. This CDR3 has 16 amino acids. Unmatched junction bases numbered 8, after V lost 4 bases and J lost 1 base. Germline CDR1 is MNHNY and CDR2 is SVGAGI (reference sequence).

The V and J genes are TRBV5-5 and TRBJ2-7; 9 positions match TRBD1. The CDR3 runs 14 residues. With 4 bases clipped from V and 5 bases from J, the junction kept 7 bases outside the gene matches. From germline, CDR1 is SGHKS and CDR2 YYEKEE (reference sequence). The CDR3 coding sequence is TGTGCCAGCAGCGCGGTGGGGACAGGGAACGAGCAGTACTTC. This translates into CASSAVGTGNEQYF.

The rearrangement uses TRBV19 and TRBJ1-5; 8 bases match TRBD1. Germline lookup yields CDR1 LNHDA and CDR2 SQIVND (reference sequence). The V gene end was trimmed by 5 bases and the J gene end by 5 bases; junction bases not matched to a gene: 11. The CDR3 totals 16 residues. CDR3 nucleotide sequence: TGTGCCAGTAGTCCCCGACAGGGGTTCTCCGATCAGCCCCAGCATTTT. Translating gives CASSPRQGFSDQPQHF.

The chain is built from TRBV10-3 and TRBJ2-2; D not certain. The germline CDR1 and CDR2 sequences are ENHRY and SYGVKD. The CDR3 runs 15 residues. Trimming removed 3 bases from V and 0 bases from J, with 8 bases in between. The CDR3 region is CAISDYRTNTGELFF. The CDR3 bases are TGTGCCATCAGTGACTACAGAACGAACACCGGGGAGCTGTTTTTT.

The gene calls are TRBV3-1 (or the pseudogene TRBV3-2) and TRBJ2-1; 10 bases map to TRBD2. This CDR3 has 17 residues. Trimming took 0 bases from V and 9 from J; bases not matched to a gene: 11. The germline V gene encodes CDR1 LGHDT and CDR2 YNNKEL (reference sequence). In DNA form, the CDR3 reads TGTGCCAGCAGCCAAGATTCAGCGGGAGGGTTTCCCTCTGAGCAGTTCTTC. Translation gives CASSQDSAGGFPSEQFF.

The CDR3 here is CASSYSRGRSYNEQFF. The CDR3 coding sequence is TGTGCCAGCAGTTACTCGAGAGGCCGTAGTTACAATGAGCAGTTCTTC. The rearrangement joins TRBV6-6 to TRBJ2-1; D is ambiguous. V lost 0 bases and J 4 bases, leaving 13 bases between the germline ends. The CDR3 runs 16 residues. Germline V gives CDR1 MNHNY, CDR2 SVGAGI (reference sequence).

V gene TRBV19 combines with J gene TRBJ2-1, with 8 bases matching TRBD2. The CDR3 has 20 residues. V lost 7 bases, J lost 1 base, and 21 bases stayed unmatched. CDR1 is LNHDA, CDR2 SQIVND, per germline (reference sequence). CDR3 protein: CASKKAGSAEREWSYNEQFF. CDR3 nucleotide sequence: TGTGCCAGTAAGAAGGCCGGGTCAGCGGAGCGGGAGTGGTCCTACAATGAGCAGTTCTTC.

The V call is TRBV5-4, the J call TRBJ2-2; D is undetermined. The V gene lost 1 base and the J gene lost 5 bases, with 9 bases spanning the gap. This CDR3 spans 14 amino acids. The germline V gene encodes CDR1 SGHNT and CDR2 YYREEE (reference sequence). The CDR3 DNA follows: TGTGCCAGCAGCTTGTACGTAGAGACCGGGGAGCTGTTTTTT. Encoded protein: CASSLYVETGELFF.

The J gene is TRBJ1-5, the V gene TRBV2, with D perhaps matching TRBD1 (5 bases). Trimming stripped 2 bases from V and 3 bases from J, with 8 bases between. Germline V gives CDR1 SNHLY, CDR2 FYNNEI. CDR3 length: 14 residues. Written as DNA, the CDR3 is TGTGCCAGCAGTGAACAGGGTACCAATCAGCCCCAGCATTTT. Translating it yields CASSEQGTNQPQHF.

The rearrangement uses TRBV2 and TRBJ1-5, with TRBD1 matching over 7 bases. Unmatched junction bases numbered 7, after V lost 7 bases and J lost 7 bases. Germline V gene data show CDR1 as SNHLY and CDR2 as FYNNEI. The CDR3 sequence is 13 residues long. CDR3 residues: CASIEGQAQPQHF. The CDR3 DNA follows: TGTGCCAGCATAGAAGGACAGGCCCAGCCCCAGCATTTT.

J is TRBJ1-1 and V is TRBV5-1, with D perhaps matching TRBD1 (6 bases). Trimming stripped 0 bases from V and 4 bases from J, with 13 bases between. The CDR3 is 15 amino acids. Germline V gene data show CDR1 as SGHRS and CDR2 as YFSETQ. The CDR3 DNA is TGCGCCAGCAGCTTGGAGGGGGTTGGCGGCACTGAAGCTTTCTTT. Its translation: CASSLEGVGGTEAFF.

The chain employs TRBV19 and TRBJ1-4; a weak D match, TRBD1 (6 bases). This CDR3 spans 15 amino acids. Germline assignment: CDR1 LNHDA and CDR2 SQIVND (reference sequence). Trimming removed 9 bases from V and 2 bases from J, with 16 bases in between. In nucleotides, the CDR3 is TGTGCCAGCCAACGAAACAGGGTGACTAATGAAAAACTGTTTTTT. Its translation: CASQRNRVTNEKLFF.